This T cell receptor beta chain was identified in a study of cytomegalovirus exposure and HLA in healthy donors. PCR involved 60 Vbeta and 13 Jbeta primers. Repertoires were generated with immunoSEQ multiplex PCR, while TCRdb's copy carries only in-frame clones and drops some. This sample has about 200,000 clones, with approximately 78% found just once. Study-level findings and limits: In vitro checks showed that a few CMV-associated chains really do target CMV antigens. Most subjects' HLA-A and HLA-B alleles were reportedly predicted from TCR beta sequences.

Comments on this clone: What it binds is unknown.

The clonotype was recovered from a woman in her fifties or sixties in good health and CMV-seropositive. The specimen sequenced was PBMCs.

DNA for the CDR3: TGTGCCAGCAGCTTGGTAGGGATGCGGGAGAGGGATACGCAGTATTTT. It codes for CASSLVGMRERDTQYF. This chain joins TRBV5-6 and TRBJ2-3; 7 bases align to TRBD2. The V gene's germline CDR1 is SGHDT and CDR2 YYEEEE. V shed 0 bases, J shed 6 bases, and the junction held 10 bases outside the gene matches. This CDR3 contains 16 residues.